The 22 T cell receptor beta chains below come from one sample, sequenced in a study of blood T cells in healthy people across ages. Together with a sample-barcoded 5' primer, a J-beta primer mix was included in a second PCR lasting roughly 6 to 12 cycles. One entry per CDR3 protein, called by TCRdb with MiXCR from the 5' RACE reads. The sample lists fewer than 2,000,000 distinct CDR3 sequences, roughly 43% occurring once. Sequencing input: blood. The receptors were sampled from a human donor in good health.

This chain joins TRBV29-1 and TRBJ2-2; 8 bases align to TRBD1. This CDR3 has 14 residues. CDR1 is SQVTM, CDR2 ANQGSEA, per germline. Losses at the gene ends were 7 bases for V and 0 bases for J; bases not matched to a gene: 4. The CDR3 loop reads CSAGQGTNTGELFF. CDR3 bases: TGCAGCGCTGGACAGGGTACGAACACCGGGGAGCTGTTTTTT.

This sequence joins TRBV7-2 and TRBJ1-1; 7 bases are a match to TRBD1. The CDR3 is made up of 16 amino acids. V gave up 1 base and J gave up 3 bases; unmatched junction bases: 8. Germline V gives CDR1 SGHTA, CDR2 FQGNSA. The CDR3 loop reads CASSLGVLGGDTEAFF. DNA for the CDR3: TGTGCCAGCAGCTTAGGAGTTCTAGGGGGCGACACTGAAGCTTTCTTT.

The V and J genes are TRBV5-1 and TRBJ1-4; the match to TRBD1 covers 7 bases. CDR1 is SGHRS and CDR2 is YFSETQ in the germline V gene. The CDR3 is 13 amino acids. J gave up 8 bases and V 2 bases, and 3 bases lay outside the gene matches. The CDR3 DNA sequence: TGCGCCAGCAGCTTTACAGGGGACGAAAAACTGTTTTTT. This gives the protein CASSFTGDEKLFF.

This rearrangement joins TRBV5-1 to TRBJ2-5; tentative D call: TRBD1 (6 bases). The CDR3 length is 14 residues. Trimming took off 4 bases at V and 4 bases at J, with 14 bases between the two ends. Per germline, CDR1 SGHRS and CDR2 YFSETQ. CDR3: CASSLGQLLETQYF. For the CDR3, the DNA is TGCGCCAGCAGCCTCGGACAGCTCTTAGAGACCCAGTACTTC.

In its sample, this clonotype was seen many times. This rearrangement joins TRBV7-9 to TRBJ2-7, with unresolved D. The V and J ends lost 1 base and 6 bases respectively, with 7 bases between them. The CDR3 loop spans 12 amino acids. Germline lookup yields CDR1 SEHNR and CDR2 FQNEAQ (reference sequence). The CDR3 DNA follows: TGTGCCAGCAGCTTAGGTCTTGGCGAGCAGTACTTC. It yields the protein CASSLGLGEQYF.

This rearrangement joins TRBV19 to TRBJ2-3, with unresolved D. Germline CDR1 LNHDA, CDR2 SQIVND (reference sequence). The V end lost 5 bases, the J end lost 3 bases, and 15 bases lay between the germline ends. The CDR3 consists of 15 residues. The chain's CDR3 is CASSVLQAKTDTQYF. CDR3 bases: TGTGCCAGTAGTGTACTTCAAGCGAAGACAGATACGCAGTATTTT.

The chain links TRBV27 to TRBJ2-3, with 11 bases aligning to TRBD1. Per the germline V gene, CDR1 is MNHEY and CDR2 is SMNVEV (reference sequence). The V gene end was trimmed by 5 bases and the J gene end by 2 bases; junction bases not matched to a gene: 9. This CDR3 contains 17 residues. The CDR3 protein is CASSKRGTGGNTDTQYF. CDR3 nucleotides: TGTGCCAGCAGTAAGCGAGGGACAGGGGGTAACACAGATACGCAGTATTTT.

The chain is built from TRBV12-3 or TRBV12-4 and TRBJ1-2; D is unresolved. V lost 3 bases and J 2 bases, leaving 7 bases between the germline ends. The CDR3 totals 13 residues. The chain's CDR3 is CASSFIINYGYTF. The CDR3 coding sequence is TGTGCCAGCAGTTTCATTATCAACTATGGCTACACCTTC.

The chain is built from TRBV5-1 and TRBJ2-2; D is undetermined. Trimming cost V 0 bases and J 0 bases, with 12 bases left between them. This CDR3 has 17 residues. CDR1 and CDR2 (germline): SGHRS, YFSETQ. The CDR3 protein is CASSLAGALANTGELFF. The CDR3 nucleotides read TGCGCCAGCAGCTTGGCCGGAGCATTGGCGAACACCGGGGAGCTGTTTTTT.

The count of this clonotype is one. V and J are TRBV20-1 and TRBJ2-5; 9 bases align to TRBD1. This CDR3 is built from 13 residues. V lost 5 bases and J lost 11; bases outside the gene matches: 12. CDR1 and CDR2 (germline): DFQATT, SNEGSKA (reference sequence). CDR3 DNA: TGCAGTGCTGGGCCGGGACAGGGATACAAGCAGTACTTC. This sequence encodes CSAGPGQGYKQYF.

The CDR3 loop is CASSPRVRQETQYF. CDR3 nucleotide sequence: TGTGCCAGCAGCCCTCGGGTGCGTCAAGAGACCCAGTACTTC. The V gene is TRBV7-9, the J gene TRBJ2-5; D ambiguous. This CDR3 region has 14 residues. Trimming took 5 bases from V and 2 from J, leaving 12 bases between them. Germline CDR1 SEHNR, CDR2 FQNEAQ (reference sequence).

This clonotype was seen a few times. CDR3 sequence: CAWSLTTGWETQYF. The CDR3, as DNA: TGTGCCTGGAGTCTAACGACAGGTTGGGAGACCCAGTACTTC. This chain joins TRBV30 and TRBJ2-5; weak D call: TRBD1 (6 bases). V was clipped by 2 bases and J by 5 bases, with 15 bases between them. Germline loops: CDR1 GTSNPN, CDR2 SVGIG (reference sequence). The CDR3 consists of 14 residues.

This clonotype was counted many times. This chain links TRBV7-2 with TRBJ2-2, with D hard to call. Looked up from germline, CDR1 is SGHTA and CDR2 is FQGNSA. The germline V and J ends were trimmed by 4 bases and 3 bases, with 3 bases remaining between them. This CDR3 contains 12 residues. CDR3 bases: TGTGCCAGCAGCTATTACACCGGGGAGCTGTTTTTT. Its protein product is CASSYYTGELFF.

The CDR3 DNA reads as TGTGCCATCGGTGGATTGCCTCAGAATGAGCAGTTCTTC. Translating it yields CAIGGLPQNEQFF. The chain recombines TRBV10-3 with TRBJ2-1, with D unresolved. The CDR3 totals 13 residues. The V end was cut by 8 bases, the J end by 7 bases, with 15 bases between. The germline V gene has CDR1 ENHRY and CDR2 SYGVKD.

This chain uses TRBV5-6 with TRBJ2-7, with D tentatively TRBD1 or TRBD2 (7 bases each). This CDR3 has 16 residues. From germline, CDR1 is SGHDT and CDR2 YYEEEE. V gave up 3 bases and J gave up 2 bases, with 18 bases separating them. The CDR3 reads CASSSLRGGQTYEQYF. For the CDR3, the DNA is TGTGCCAGCAGCTCGTTGAGGGGGGGACAGACCTACGAGCAGTACTTC.

The rearrangement links TRBV21-1 to TRBJ1-4; TRBD1, as called in the table, went unchecked against the DNA. TRBV21-1 is a pseudogene segment. This CDR3 is 15 amino acids long. CDR3 nucleotides: TGTGCCAGCAGCAGATTTGGGGGCGCCGATGAAAAACTGTTTTTT. Translated, it gives CASSRFGGADEKLFF.

The chain employs TRBV7-9 and TRBJ1-4, with 10 bases that match TRBD1. Germline V gives CDR1 SEHNR, CDR2 FQNEAQ (reference sequence). With V trimmed by 4 bases and J by 8 bases, 4 bases remained unmatched. The CDR3 loop spans 14 amino acids. CDR3 amino acids: CASSSDRGLEKLFF. The CDR3 bases are TGTGCCAGCAGCTCAGACAGGGGGCTAGAAAAACTGTTTTTT.

The J gene is TRBJ1-2, the V gene TRBV20-1, with D perhaps TRBD1 (6 bases). The CDR3 spans 14 residues. V was pared by 0 bases and J by 4 bases, with 12 bases between. Germline V gene data show CDR1 as DFQATT and CDR2 as SNEGSKA (reference sequence). The CDR3 loop reads CSARDRGVRYGYTF. The CDR3 DNA is TGCAGTGCTAGAGATAGGGGGGTCCGCTATGGCTACACCTTC.

This clonotype occurred a few times. J is TRBJ2-1 and V is TRBV29-1, with 13 bases lining up with TRBD2. The CDR3 covers 16 residues. V shed 6 bases and J 8 bases; nucleotides not matched to a gene: 13. Germline CDR1 is SQVTM and CDR2 is ANQGSEA. The CDR3 reads CSVDGLAGEPLDEQFF. The CDR3 DNA follows: TGCAGCGTCGATGGACTAGCGGGGGAACCCTTGGATGAGCAGTTCTTC.

The J gene is TRBJ2-1, the V gene TRBV30, with 9 bases aligning to TRBD2. Looked up from germline, CDR1 is GTSNPN and CDR2 is SVGIG (reference sequence). The CDR3 is made up of 15 amino acids. The V gene end was trimmed by 0 bases and the J gene end by 8 bases; junction bases not matched to a gene: 8. CDR3 protein: CAWSVGRGGGDEQFF. The CDR3 region has the DNA TGTGCCTGGAGTGTTGGGCGGGGGGGCGGTGATGAGCAGTTCTTC.

The V gene is TRBV28, the J gene TRBJ1-1; a possible D gene is TRBD1 (5 bases). Germline V CDR1 and CDR2: MDHEN, SYDVKM. The CDR3 loop spans 19 amino acids. Trimming shortened V by 6 bases and J by 0 bases, and 26 bases separated the two germline ends. The CDR3 loop reads CASSRGVRKSNFMNTEAFF. CDR3 nucleotides: TGTGCCAGCAGCCGAGGGGTAAGGAAGTCAAATTTCATGAACACTGAAGCTTTCTTT.

The CDR3 region is CASSVNSGTGAHGYTF. CDR3 sequence (DNA): TGTGCCAGCAGCGTCAACTCCGGGACAGGGGCCCATGGCTACACCTTC. The genes are TRBV9 and TRBJ1-2; 10 nucleotides align to TRBD1. Trimming cost V 2 bases and J 6 bases; bases outside gene matches: 10. CDR1 and CDR2 from the germline V gene are SGDLS and YYNGEE. CDR3 size: 16 residues. Drawing the rest from reference TRBV9 and TRBJ1-2, the complete variable domain is DSGVTQTPKHLITATGQRVTLRCSPRSGDLSVYWYQQSLDQGLQFLIQYYNGEERAKGNILERFSAQQFPDLHSELNLSSLELGDSALYFCASSVNSGTGAHGYTFGSGTRLTVV.